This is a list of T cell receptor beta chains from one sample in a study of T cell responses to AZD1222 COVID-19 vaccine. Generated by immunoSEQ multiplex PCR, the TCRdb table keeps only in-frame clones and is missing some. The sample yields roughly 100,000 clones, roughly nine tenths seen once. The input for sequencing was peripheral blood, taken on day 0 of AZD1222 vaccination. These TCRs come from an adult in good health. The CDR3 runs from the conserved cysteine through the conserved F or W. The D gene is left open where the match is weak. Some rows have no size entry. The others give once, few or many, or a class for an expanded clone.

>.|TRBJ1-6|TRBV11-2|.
TGTGCCAGCAGCTTAGATACCTATAATTCACCCCTCCACTTT
CASSLDTYNSPLHF
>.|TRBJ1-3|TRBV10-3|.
TGTGCCATCAGTGAGACGTGGGGGGCCAGCTCTGGAAACACCATATATTTT
CAISETWGASSGNTIYF
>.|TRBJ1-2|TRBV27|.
TGTGCCAGCAGTCCAGATAACTATGGCTACACCTTC
CASSPDNYGYTF
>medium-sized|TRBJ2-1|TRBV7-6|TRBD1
TGTGCCAGCAGCTTAGGGGGGACAGCCGACAATGAGCAGTTCTTC
CASSLGGTADNEQFF
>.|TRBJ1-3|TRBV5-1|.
TGCGCCAGCAGCTTTTCAGGGGACTCTGGAAACACCATATATTTT
CASSFSGDSGNTIYF
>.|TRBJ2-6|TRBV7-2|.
TGTGCCAGCAGCCCTAACGGCCCCCTCTCTGGGGCCAACGTCCTGACTTTC
CASSPNGPLSGANVLTF
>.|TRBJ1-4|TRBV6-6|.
TGTGCCAGCAGTTACCCGGGGGGCCGGGAAAAACTGTTTTTT
CASSYPGGREKLFF
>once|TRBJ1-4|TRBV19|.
TGTGCCAGTAGTATTGGTACACAGTCTAATGAAAAACTGTTTTTT
CASSIGTQSNEKLFF
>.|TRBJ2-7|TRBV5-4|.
TGTGCCAGCGGCCCACGGAACTACGAGCAGTACTTC
CASGPRNYEQYF
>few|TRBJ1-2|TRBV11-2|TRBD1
TGTGCCAGCAGATCAGACCGGGACAGGGGTTACTATGGCTACACCTTC
CASRSDRDRGYYGYTF
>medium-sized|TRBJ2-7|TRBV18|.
TGTGCCAGCTCACCACCCGAACAGGGGACTTCCTACGAGCAGTACTTC
CASSPPEQGTSYEQYF
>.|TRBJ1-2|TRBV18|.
TGTGCCAGCTCACCAGGGGATCCACCCAGGGTCTGGAACTATGGCTACACCTTC
CASSPGDPPRVWNYGYTF
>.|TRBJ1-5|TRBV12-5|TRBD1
TGTGCTAGTGGTTTGGTCTCAGGGGGTGGGGGTCAGCCCCAGCATTTT
CASGLVSGGGGQPQHF
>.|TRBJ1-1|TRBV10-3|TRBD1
TGTGCCATCAGCAAACAGGGGGTGAACACTGAAGCTTTCTTT
CAISKQGVNTEAFF
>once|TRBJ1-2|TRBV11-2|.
TGTGCCAGCAGCTCCCACAGGGTGCATTTCTATGGCTACACCTTC
CASSSHRVHFYGYTF
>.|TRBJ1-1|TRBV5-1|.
TGCGCCAGCAGCTTGATGGGTCCGGGAGCTTTCTTT
CASSLMGPGAFF
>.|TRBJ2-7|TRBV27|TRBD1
TGTGCCAGCAGTGTCAGGGGGCTTGGCTACGAGCAGTACTTC
CASSVRGLGYEQYF
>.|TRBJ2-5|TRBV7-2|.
TGTGCCAGCAGCTTAGCTAACCAAGAGACCCAGTACTTC
CASSLANQETQYF
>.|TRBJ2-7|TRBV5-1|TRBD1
TGCGCCAGCAGCTTGGGGGGACAGACAAAGTACTTC
CASSLGGQTKYF
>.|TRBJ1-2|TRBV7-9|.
TGTGCCAGCAGCCCTTGGGGGGCCGGATTAAATGGCTACACCTTC
CASSPWGAGLNGYTF
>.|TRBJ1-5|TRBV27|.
TGTGCCAGCAGTTTATCAACAAGCCAGCCCCAGCATTTT
CASSLSTSQPQHF
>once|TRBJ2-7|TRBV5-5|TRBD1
TGTGCCAGCAGCTCCTGGACAGGGGGTTCCTACGAGCAGTACTTC
CASSSWTGGSYEQYF